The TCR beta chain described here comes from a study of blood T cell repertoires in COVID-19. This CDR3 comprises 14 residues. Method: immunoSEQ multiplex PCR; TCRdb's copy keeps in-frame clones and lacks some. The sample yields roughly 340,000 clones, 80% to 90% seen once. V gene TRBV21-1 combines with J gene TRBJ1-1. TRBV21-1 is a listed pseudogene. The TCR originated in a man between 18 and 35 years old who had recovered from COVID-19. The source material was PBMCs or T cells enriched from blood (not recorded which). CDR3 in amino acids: CASSPPGENTEAFF. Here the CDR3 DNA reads TGTGCCAGCAGCCCACCGGGTGAGAACACTGAAGCTTTCTTT.